Presented here are 2 T cell receptor beta chains from one specimen sequenced in a study of blood T cell repertoires in COVID-19. This table comes from immunoSEQ multiplex PCR, and its TCRdb copy is limited to in-frame clones, with some not included. The data contain hundreds of thousands of clones, about nine tenths of them singletons. The specimen sequenced was PBMCs or T cells enriched from blood (not recorded which). The receptors derive from a woman between 50 and 59 years old who had been exposed to COVID-19.

This chain links TRBV12-3 or TRBV12-4 with TRBJ2-2, with D unclear. The CDR3 has 11 amino acids. Trimming cost V 9 bases and J 4 bases, with 6 bases left between them. CDR3 protein: CASGRTGELFF. The DNA of the CDR3 is TGTGCCAGTGGCCGCACCGGGGAGCTGTTTTTT.

This chain joins TRBV19 and TRBJ2-5; tentatively, D is TRBD1 (5 bases). Germline CDR1 is LNHDA and CDR2 is SQIVND (reference sequence). The CDR3 spans 13 residues. Trimming stripped 5 bases from V and 4 bases from J, with 11 bases between. CDR3 nucleotide sequence: TGTGCCAGTAGTTTTGGGGCCTCAGAGACCCAGTACTTC. Translating gives CASSFGASETQYF.